This T cell receptor beta chain was identified during a study of T cell clonality in common variable immunodeficiency. The method was immunoSEQ multiplex PCR; TCRdb's version includes in-frame clones alone and lacks a portion of them. The counts give roughly 42,000 clones, none of them seen only once; approximately 3% is held by the top ten. The CDR3 extends over 15 amino acids. Germline CDR1 and CDR2: SEHNR and FQNEAQ (reference sequence). This clone was counted a few times. One junction end disagrees with the germline gene, perhaps due to a read error. The read comes to an end 3 residues before the CDR3 does, leaving the germline J gene to fill in the end. Both groups were predominantly of Caucasian heritage.

Sequenced input: peripheral blood mononuclear cells. The gene calls are TRBV7-9 and TRBJ1-4, with D maybe TRBD1 (6 bases). The receptor's source is a person aged 18 to 70 in good health. The covered CDR3 bases are TGTTCCAGCAGTCCTTGGGGGCAGTATAATGAAAAA. Amino acids: CSSSPWGQYNEK. The full CDR3 is CSSSPWGQYNEKLFF.